The rows below give T cell receptor beta chains drawn from one sample of a study of T cell repertoires in cytomegalovirus infection. TCRdb ran MiXCR on the reads and lists one entry per CDR3 protein. This sample has fewer than 300,000 distinct CDR3 sequences; about 26% occur once, and the top ten carry roughly 14%. The source material was PBMCs. Receptor source: a human donor in good health (CMV status not recorded). Some clones in this sample may be carry-over from other donors' samples. CDR3s include the opening cysteine and the closing phenylalanine or tryptophan. The order of the fields is clone size, V gene, J gene, D gene, CDR3 DNA, CDR3 protein. D genes are given only for firm matches. Some rows have no size entry. The others give once, few or many, or a class for an expanded clone.

.	TRBV7-9	TRBJ1-5	.	TGTGCCAGCAGCTTAGCTACCCCCGACCCTAGCAATCAGCCCCAGCATTTT	CASSLATPDPSNQPQHF
few	TRBV7-2	TRBJ1-3	.	TGTGCCAGCAGCTTAGTTCATGGAAGCTCTGGAAACACCATATATTTT	CASSLVHGSSGNTIYF
.	TRBV29-1	TRBJ1-4	TRBD1	TGCAGCGTTTCTTTTACAGGGGGCTCGGCTAATGAAAAACTGTTTTTT	CSVSFTGGSANEKLFF
.	TRBV28	TRBJ1-5	TRBD1	TGTGCCAGCAGCCCGTCGACAGGGGGTATTCAGCCCCAGCATTTT	CASSPSTGGIQPQHF
many	TRBV11-2	TRBJ2-5	TRBD2	TGTGCCAGCACCCCGGGTAGTGGCGGGGGAGGCGGCCCCGAGACCCAGTACTTC	CASTPGSGGGGGPETQYF
.	TRBV20-1	TRBJ1-5	.	TGCAGTGCTAGAAGTAGGGACCGTAGCAATCAGCCCCAGCATTTT	CSARSRDRSNQPQHF
few	TRBV20-1	TRBJ2-3	TRBD1	TGCAGTGCTAGCCCGTTGGGACAGTACACAGATACGCAGTATTTT	CSASPLGQYTDTQYF
many	TRBV7-9	TRBJ1-1	TRBD1	TGTGCCAGCAGCTCCAGGGGGCCGACCACTGAAGCTTTCTTT	CASSSRGPTTEAFF
.	TRBV10-3	TRBJ1-6	.	TGTGCCATCAGTGATCGGCGGGATTTAGATAATTCACCCCTCCACTTT	CAISDRRDLDNSPLHF
many	TRBV7-3	TRBJ2-2	TRBD1	TGTGCCAGCAGCCCCCGAACAGGGGGCGCGTGGGACACCGGGGAGCTGTTTTTT	CASSPRTGGAWDTGELFF
many	TRBV7-2	TRBJ2-3	.	TGTGCCAGCAGCCTCTGGAGGGATACGCAGTATTTT	CASSLWRDTQYF
.	TRBV6-6	TRBJ2-1	TRBD2	TGTGCCAGCAGTTACTCCGGACTAGCCGCCGGGGGGGCGCAGTTCTTC	CASSYSGLAAGGAQFF
few	TRBV6-2/TRBV6-3	TRBJ2-7	TRBD2	TGTGCCAGCAGTACTCCGGGACTACCTACCTACGAGCAGTACTTC	CASSTPGLPTYEQYF
.	TRBV28	TRBJ2-7	.	TGTGCCAGCAGTTCCGGGACTTTCTCCTACGAGCAGTACTTC	CASSSGTFSYEQYF
.	TRBV6-5	TRBJ2-2	.	TGTGCCAGCAGAAGAGGGGGGACCGGGGAGCTGTTTTTT	CASRRGGTGELFF
few	TRBV7-9	TRBJ2-7	TRBD2	TGTGCCAGCAGCCCCAACCCTCATAGCGGGAGAAGCCCTTACGAGCAGTACTTC	CASSPNPHSGRSPYEQYF
.	TRBV5-1	TRBJ1-1	.	TGCGCCAGCAGCTTGGTGGTAGGGGAGAGAGCTTTCTTT	CASSLVVGERAFF
many	TRBV7-2	TRBJ1-5	.	TGTGCCAGCAGCTTAGTCAGTTGGCAAGGACAGCCCCAGCATTTT	CASSLVSWQGQPQHF